Listed below are T cell receptor beta chains from one sample, sequenced in a study of T cells after yellow fever vaccination. TCRdb used MiXCR to reprocess the 5' RACE reads, holding one entry per CDR3 protein. The sample holds 450,000 to 550,000 distinct CDR3 sequences, approximately 21% seen once. Sequencing used PBMCs, obtained 15 days after the yellow fever booster vaccination. Receptors were obtained from a man aged 25 to 40 who received the YFV17D yellow fever vaccine. CDR3s include the opening cysteine and the closing phenylalanine or tryptophan. Fields, in order: J gene, D gene, V gene, clone size, CDR3 DNA, CDR3 protein. A D gene is named only where the DNA matches it firmly. Clone size is stated in some rows and not others, as once, few, many or a class when expanded.

J: TRBJ2-2
D: NA
V: TRBV5-1
size: few
DNA: TGCGCCAGCAGCTTGGATGGGGTCGCCGGGGAGCTGTTTTTT
CDR3: CASSLDGVAGELFF

J: TRBJ2-1
D: NA
V: TRBV20-1
size: few
DNA: TGCAGTGCGTTGGATCCCTGGAGTGAGCAGTTCTTC
CDR3: CSALDPWSEQFF

J: TRBJ1-5
D: TRBD1
V: TRBV20-1
size: NA
DNA: TGCAGTGCTCAGGACAGGGGGAATCAGCCCCAGCATTTT
CDR3: CSAQDRGNQPQHF

J: TRBJ2-7
D: TRBD2
V: TRBV6-1
size: NA
DNA: TGTGCCAGCAGACTAGCGGGAGGATCCCGCGAGCAGTACTTC
CDR3: CASRLAGGSREQYF

J: TRBJ2-2
D: TRBD1
V: TRBV25-1
size: few
DNA: TGTGCCAGCCAAACCGGGACAGGGTACACCGGGGAGCTGTTTTTT
CDR3: CASQTGTGYTGELFF

J: TRBJ2-7
D: NA
V: TRBV7-2
size: few
DNA: TGTGCCAGCAGCTTAGCGTTTCCGACTGAGCAGTACTTC
CDR3: CASSLAFPTEQYF

J: TRBJ1-3
D: TRBD1
V: TRBV12-3/TRBV12-4
size: NA
DNA: TGTGCCAGCAGCGGGACAGCTGGAAACACCATATATTTT
CDR3: CASSGTAGNTIYF

J: TRBJ2-2
D: NA
V: TRBV27
size: once
DNA: TGTGCCAGCAGTTTAGCGGGGAACCCCGGGGAGCTGTTTTTT
CDR3: CASSLAGNPGELFF

J: TRBJ2-2
D: TRBD1
V: TRBV9
size: many
DNA: TGTGCCAGCAGCGTAGGGACAGGGATACGCACCGGGGAGCTGTTTTTT
CDR3: CASSVGTGIRTGELFF

J: TRBJ2-7
D: TRBD2
V: TRBV7-3
size: few
DNA: TGTGCCAGCAGCTTCGACGGGAGGTCCGGGGAGCAGTACTTC
CDR3: CASSFDGRSGEQYF

J: TRBJ2-7
D: NA
V: TRBV7-9
size: NA
DNA: TGTGCCAGCAGCGACCCCGAGTCTTCCGGCATCTACGAGCAGTACTTC
CDR3: CASSDPESSGIYEQYF

J: TRBJ2-1
D: NA
V: TRBV12-5
size: NA
DNA: TGTGCTAGTGGTTCGGGCGTCGCGAGCTTGGAGCAGTTCTTC
CDR3: CASGSGVASLEQFF